The 14 T cell receptor beta chains reported below all come from one sample, sequenced in a study of long-term antiretroviral therapy in people with HIV. Runs used v3.0 of the immunoSEQ assay and were done at survey level. TCRdb's copy holds only in-frame clones and misses some; the assay was immunoSEQ multiplex PCR. Of tens of thousands of clones detected, 75% to 85% appear once; the ten largest clones hold about 5.2%. The sample here was unsorted PBMCs, taken 0.5 years after starting antiretroviral therapy. These receptors came from a woman aged 40 to 50 with HIV.

V is TRBV5-3 and J is TRBJ2-5; TRBD2 is a possible D gene (6 bases). TRBV5-3 is reported as an ORF; its role is uncertain. V gave up 1 base and J gave up 3 bases, with 19 bases separating them. The length of the CDR3 is 17 residues. CDR3 nucleotide sequence: TGTGCCAGAAGCTTGAGGAGGGCGGCCGAGCGGAAAGAGACCCAGTACTTC. Its translation is CARSLRRAAERKETQYF.

The gene calls are TRBV2 and TRBJ1-5; D possibly corresponds to TRBD1 (6 bases). This CDR3 comprises 13 residues. V lost 5 bases and J lost 6, with 11 bases in between. Germline lookup yields CDR1 SNHLY and CDR2 FYNNEI. CDR3 protein: CASSLTGTQPQHF. The CDR3, as DNA: TGTGCCAGCAGTCTAACAGGGACTCAGCCCCAGCATTTT.

This chain links TRBV6-1 with TRBJ2-7; possible D gene TRBD1, 6 bases. Germline V gene sequence: CDR1 MNHNS, CDR2 SASEGT. With 7 bases removed from V and 0 bases from J, the gap between germline ends came to 10 bases. This CDR3 region has 13 residues. CDR3: CASTRQDSYEQYF. CDR3 DNA sequence: TGTGCCAGCACAAGACAGGACTCCTACGAGCAGTACTTC.

The CDR3 sequence: CASSLSAPGGGYTF. In DNA form, the CDR3 reads TGTGCCAGCAGCCTGTCGGCTCCCGGGGGTGGCTACACCTTC. The rearrangement joins TRBV7-9 to TRBJ1-2; weak D call: TRBD1 (5 bases). The CDR3 has 14 amino acids. Per germline, CDR1 SEHNR and CDR2 FQNEAQ (reference sequence). Trimming removed 5 bases from V and 7 bases from J, with 17 bases in between.

The chain carries TRBV14 and TRBJ1-4, with 8 bases lining up with TRBD1. The length of the CDR3 is 20 residues. Trimming removed 0 bases from V and 1 base from J; junction bases left unmatched: 13. From germline, CDR1 is SGHDN and CDR2 FVKESK. The CDR3 here is CASSQDWMGQDEITNEKLFF. CDR3 nucleotides: TGTGCCAGCAGCCAAGATTGGATGGGACAGGACGAAATAACTAATGAAAAACTGTTTTTT.

This clone was observed a handful of times. This chain joins TRBV5-5 and TRBJ1-6, with 11 bases aligning to TRBD1. V lost 5 bases, J lost 1 base, and 5 bases stayed unmatched. CDR1 is SGHKS, CDR2 YYEKEE, per germline (reference sequence). The length of the CDR3 is 17 residues. The CDR3, as DNA: TGTGCCAGCAGATGGACAGGGGGCATTTCCTATAATTCACCCCTCCACTTT. Amino acids: CASRWTGGISYNSPLHF.

In DNA, the CDR3 is TGTGCCAGCAGTGAGGCAAGCACCATATATTTT. Translated, it gives CASSEASTIYF. The chain employs TRBV25-1 and TRBJ1-3; D not resolved. Germline CDR1 MGHDK, CDR2 SYGVNS. This CDR3 has 11 amino acids. V was clipped by 3 bases and J by 9 bases, with 6 bases between them.

The chain joins TRBV5-4 to TRBJ2-2, with 9 bases fitting TRBD1. With V trimmed by 4 bases and J by 4 bases, 8 bases remained unmatched. Germline CDR1 SGHNT, CDR2 YYREEE (reference sequence). The CDR3 loop spans 16 amino acids. CDR3 sequence: CASSRGQGGGTGELFF. The CDR3 DNA is TGTGCCAGCAGCCGGGGACAGGGCGGCGGCACCGGGGAGCTGTTTTTT.

The chain links TRBV29-1 to TRBJ2-5; 7 nucleotides line up with TRBD2. CDR1 is SQVTM and CDR2 is ANQGSEA in the germline V gene. V trimming: 5 bases; J trimming: 3 bases; junction bases outside the gene matches: 3. The CDR3 contains 12 residues. The CDR3 DNA reads TGCAGCGTTATAGGACTAGAAGAGACCCAGTACTTC. Amino acid sequence: CSVIGLEETQYF.

V usage is TRBV5-6 and J usage is TRBJ2-7; D gene uncertain. V gave up 4 bases and J gave up 1 base, with 12 bases separating them. In germline, CDR1 is SGHDT, CDR2 YYEEEE. The CDR3 contains 14 residues. CDR3 in amino acids: CASSVAGRSYEQYF. CDR3 DNA sequence: TGTGCCAGCAGCGTCGCCGGGCGGTCCTACGAGCAGTACTTC.

The chain's CDR3 is CAWSVGRSYEQYF. The CDR3 coding sequence is TGTGCCTGGAGTGTAGGCAGGTCCTACGAGCAGTACTTC. V usage is TRBV30 and J usage is TRBJ2-7; no firm D call. CDR1 is GTSNPN and CDR2 is SVGIG in the germline V gene (reference sequence). This CDR3 is built from 13 residues. V lost 0 bases and J lost 1, with 7 bases in between.

The chain uses TRBV27 and TRBJ1-2; no firm D call. The CDR3 has 13 residues. Germline loops: CDR1 MNHEY, CDR2 SMNVEV (reference sequence). V lost 3 bases and J lost 8, with 13 bases in between. The chain's CDR3 is CASSFGVATGYTF. CDR3 in DNA: TGTGCCAGCAGTTTCGGCGTGGCGACAGGCTACACCTTC.

The rearrangement uses TRBV5-5 and TRBJ1-3; D perhaps matches TRBD1 (6 bases). The CDR3 is made up of 15 amino acids. Trimming took off 4 bases at V and 4 bases at J, with 15 bases between the two ends. Looked up from germline, CDR1 is SGHKS and CDR2 is YYEKEE (reference sequence). The CDR3: CASSTGDRMGNTIYF. In DNA form, the CDR3 reads TGTGCCAGCAGCACAGGTGACAGGATGGGAAACACCATATATTTT. Based on the CDR3 plus reference TRBV5-5 and TRBJ1-3, the full variable domain is DAGVTQSPTHLIKTRGQQVTLRCSPISGHKSVSWYQQVLGQGPQFIFQYYEKEERGRGNFPDRFSARQFPNYSSELNVNALLLGDSALYLCASSTGDRMGNTIYFGEGSWLTVV.

DNA of the CDR3: TGTGCCAGCAGGGTGGTAACTAATGAAAAACTGTTTTTT. Amino acids: CASRVVTNEKLFF. This chain joins TRBV28 and TRBJ1-4; D ambiguous. Germline V gene sequence: CDR1 MDHEN, CDR2 SYDVKM. Deletions cut 6 bases from V and 1 base from J, with 6 bases between. This CDR3 spans 13 amino acids. The complete variable domain, with remaining parts taken from reference TRBV28 and TRBJ1-4, reads DVKVTQSSRYLVKRTGEKVFLECVQDMDHENMFWYRQDPGLGLRLIYFSYDVKMKEKGDIPEGYSVSREKKERFSLILESASTNQTSMYLCASRVVTNEKLFFGSGTQLSVL.